This T cell receptor beta chain appears in the sequencing data of a study of early T cells in non-severe SARS-CoV-2 infection. Across the whole study: The study sequenced bulk RNA from unsorted whole blood, with chains unpaired. Study-level findings and limits: VDJdb matching, biased toward anti-spike CD8 responses, missed private and CD4 specificities.

From germline, CDR1 is LNHNV and CDR2 YYDKDF (reference sequence). V was pared by 5 bases and J by 1 base, with 2 bases of the junction left unmatched. This CDR3 has 14 amino acids. The protocol attached unique molecular identifiers to individual cDNA molecules. TCRdb processed the 5' RACE reads anew with MiXCR; each CDR3 protein has one entry. The data hold about 100,000 distinct CDR3 sequences, with approximately 10% observed a single time. This clonotype occurred a few times. Its target is not known. The source material was whole blood. This receptor was taken from an adult who was a healthcare worker with PCR-confirmed SARS-CoV-2 infection or an uninfected control (not recorded which). V gene TRBV15 combines with J gene TRBJ2-7; 10 bases align to TRBD2. In DNA form, the CDR3 reads TGTGCCACCAGCCGACTAGCGGGTTCCTACGAGCAGTACTTC. Protein sequence: CATSRLAGSYEQYF.